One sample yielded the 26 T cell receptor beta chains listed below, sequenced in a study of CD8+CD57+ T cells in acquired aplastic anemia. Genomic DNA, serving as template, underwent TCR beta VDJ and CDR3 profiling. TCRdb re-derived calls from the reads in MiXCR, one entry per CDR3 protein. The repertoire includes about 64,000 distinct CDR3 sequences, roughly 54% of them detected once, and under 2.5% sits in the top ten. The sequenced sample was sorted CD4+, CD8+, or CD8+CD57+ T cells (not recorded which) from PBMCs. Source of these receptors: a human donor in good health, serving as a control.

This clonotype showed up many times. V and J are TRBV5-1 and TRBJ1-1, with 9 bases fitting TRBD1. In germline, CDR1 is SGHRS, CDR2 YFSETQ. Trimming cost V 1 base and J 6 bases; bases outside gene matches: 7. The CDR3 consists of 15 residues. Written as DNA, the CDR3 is TGCGCCAGCAGCTTGACTCAGACAGGGGGAGCTGAAGCTTTCTTT. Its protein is CASSLTQTGGAEAFF. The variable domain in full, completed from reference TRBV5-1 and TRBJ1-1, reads KAGVTQTPRYLIKTRGQQVTLSCSPISGHRSVSWYQQTPGQGLQFLFEYFSETQRNKGNFPGRFSGRQFSNSRSEMNVSTLELGDSALYLCASSLTQTGGAEAFFGQGTRLTVV.

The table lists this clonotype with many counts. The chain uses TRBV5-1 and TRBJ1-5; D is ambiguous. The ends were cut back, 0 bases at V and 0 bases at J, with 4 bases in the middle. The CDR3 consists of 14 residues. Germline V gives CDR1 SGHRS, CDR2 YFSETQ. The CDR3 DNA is TGCGCCAGCAGCTTGGTTCCTAGCAATCAGCCCCAGCATTTT. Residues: CASSLVPSNQPQHF.

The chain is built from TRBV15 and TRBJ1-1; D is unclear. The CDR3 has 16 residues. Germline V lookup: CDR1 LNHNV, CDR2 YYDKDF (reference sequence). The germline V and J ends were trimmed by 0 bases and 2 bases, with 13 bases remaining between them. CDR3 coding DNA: TGTGCCACCAGCAGAGAGCCCGGGCAGGTAAACACTGAAGCTTTCTTT. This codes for CATSREPGQVNTEAFF.

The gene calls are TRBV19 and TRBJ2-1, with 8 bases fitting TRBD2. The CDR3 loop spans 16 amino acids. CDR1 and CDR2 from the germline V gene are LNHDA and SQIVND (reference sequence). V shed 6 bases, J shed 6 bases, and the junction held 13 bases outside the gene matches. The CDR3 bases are TGTGCCAGTAGAAAGGCCGGGACTAGTGTGTTCAATGAGCAGTTCTTC. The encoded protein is CASRKAGTSVFNEQFF.

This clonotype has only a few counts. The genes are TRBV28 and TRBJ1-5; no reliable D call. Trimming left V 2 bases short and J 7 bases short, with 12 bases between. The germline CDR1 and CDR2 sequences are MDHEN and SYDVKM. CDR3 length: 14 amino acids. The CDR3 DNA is TGTGCCAGCAGTTTAACGGATGTTGGGCAGCCCCAGCATTTT. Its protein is CASSLTDVGQPQHF.

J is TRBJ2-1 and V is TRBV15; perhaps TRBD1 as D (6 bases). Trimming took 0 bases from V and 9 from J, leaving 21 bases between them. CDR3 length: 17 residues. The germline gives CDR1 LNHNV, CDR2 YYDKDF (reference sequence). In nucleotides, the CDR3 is TGTGCCACCAGCAGAGATCTGGGGGCTACCGGACCTAGTGAGCAGTTCTTC. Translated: CATSRDLGATGPSEQFF. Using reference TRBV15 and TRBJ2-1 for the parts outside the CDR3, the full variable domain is DAMVIQNPRYQVTQFGKPVTLSCSQTLNHNVMYWYQQKSSQAPKLLFHYYDKDFNNEADTPDNFQSRRPNTSFCFLDIRSPGLGDTAMYLCATSRDLGATGPSEQFFGPGTRLTVL.

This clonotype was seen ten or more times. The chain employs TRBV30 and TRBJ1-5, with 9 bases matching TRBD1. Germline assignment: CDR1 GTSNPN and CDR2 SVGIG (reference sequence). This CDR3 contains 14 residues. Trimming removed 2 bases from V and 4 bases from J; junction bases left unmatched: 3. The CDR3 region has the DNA TGTGCCTGGAGTTCGACAGGGGGGAATCAGCCCCAGCATTTT. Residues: CAWSSTGGNQPQHF.

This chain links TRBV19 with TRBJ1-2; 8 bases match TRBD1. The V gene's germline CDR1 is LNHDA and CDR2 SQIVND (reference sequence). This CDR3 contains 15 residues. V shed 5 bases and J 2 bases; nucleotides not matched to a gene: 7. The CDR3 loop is CASSFTTGVNYGYTF. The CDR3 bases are TGTGCCAGTAGTTTTACGACAGGGGTGAACTATGGCTACACCTTC.

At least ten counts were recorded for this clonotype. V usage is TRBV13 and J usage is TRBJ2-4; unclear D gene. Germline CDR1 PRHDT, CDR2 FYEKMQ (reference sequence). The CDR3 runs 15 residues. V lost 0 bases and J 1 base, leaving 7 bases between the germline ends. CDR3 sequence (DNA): TGTGCCAGCAGCTTAGGACAGAAGGCCAAAAACATTCAGTACTTC. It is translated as CASSLGQKAKNIQYF. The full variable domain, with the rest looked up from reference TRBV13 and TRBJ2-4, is AAGVIQSPRHLIKEKRETATLKCYPIPRHDTVYWYQQGPGQDPQFLISFYEKMQSDKGSIPDRFSAQQFSDYHSELNMSSLELGDSALYFCASSLGQKAKNIQYFGAGTRLSVL.

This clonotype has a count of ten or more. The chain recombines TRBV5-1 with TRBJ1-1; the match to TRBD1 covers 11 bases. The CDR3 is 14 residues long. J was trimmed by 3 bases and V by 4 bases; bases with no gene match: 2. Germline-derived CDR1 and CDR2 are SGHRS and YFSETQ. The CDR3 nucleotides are TGCGCCAGCAGCCGGGACAGGGGGGACACTGAAGCTTTCTTT. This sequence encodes CASSRDRGDTEAFF.

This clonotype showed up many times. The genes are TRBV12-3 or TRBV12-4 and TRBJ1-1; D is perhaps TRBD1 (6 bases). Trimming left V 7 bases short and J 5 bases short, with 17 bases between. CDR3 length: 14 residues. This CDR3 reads CASTLGGARTEAFF. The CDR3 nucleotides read TGTGCCAGCACCCTTGGGGGGGCGAGGACTGAAGCTTTCTTT.

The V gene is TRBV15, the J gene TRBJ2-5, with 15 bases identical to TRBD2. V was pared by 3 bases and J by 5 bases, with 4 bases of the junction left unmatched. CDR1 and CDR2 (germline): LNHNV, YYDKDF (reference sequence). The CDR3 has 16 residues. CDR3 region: CATSSWGLAGGETQYF. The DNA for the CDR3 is TGTGCCACCAGCAGCTGGGGACTAGCGGGAGGCGAGACCCAGTACTTC.

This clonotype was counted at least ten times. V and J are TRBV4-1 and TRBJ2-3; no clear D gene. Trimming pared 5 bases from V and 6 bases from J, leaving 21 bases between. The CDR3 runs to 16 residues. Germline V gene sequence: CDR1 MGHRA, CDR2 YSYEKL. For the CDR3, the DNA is TGCGCCAGCAGCTCCCCGGGCCGAGAAGTATCGGATACGCAGTATTTT. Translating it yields CASSSPGREVSDTQYF.

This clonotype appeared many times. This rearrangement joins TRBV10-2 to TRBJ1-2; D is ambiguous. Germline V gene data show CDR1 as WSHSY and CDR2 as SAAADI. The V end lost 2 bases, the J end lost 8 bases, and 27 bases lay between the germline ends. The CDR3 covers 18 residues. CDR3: CASSELEGTFYQLGGYTF. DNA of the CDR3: TGCGCCAGCAGTGAGCTTGAGGGAACCTTTTACCAACTAGGGGGCTACACCTTC.

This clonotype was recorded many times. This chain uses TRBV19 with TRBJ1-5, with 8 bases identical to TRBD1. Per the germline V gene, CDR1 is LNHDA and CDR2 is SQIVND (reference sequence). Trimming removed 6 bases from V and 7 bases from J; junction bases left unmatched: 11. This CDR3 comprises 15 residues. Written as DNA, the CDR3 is TGTGCCAGTAGCCCGACCTGGACAGGGACCCAGCCCCAGCATTTT. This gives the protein CASSPTWTGTQPQHF.

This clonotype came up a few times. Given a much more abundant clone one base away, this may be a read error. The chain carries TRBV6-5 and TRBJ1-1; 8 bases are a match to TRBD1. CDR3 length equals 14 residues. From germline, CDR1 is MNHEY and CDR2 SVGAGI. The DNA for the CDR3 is TGTGCCGGCAGTTACGGGACAGGGAACACTGAAGCTTTCTTT. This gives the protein CAGSYGTGNTEAFF.

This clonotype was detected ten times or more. CDR3 sequence: CASSPPGYTEAFF. In DNA, the CDR3 is TGTGCCAGCTCACCACCGGGGTACACTGAAGCTTTCTTT. This chain links TRBV18 with TRBJ1-1; D call uncertain. The germline V gene encodes CDR1 KGHSH and CDR2 LQKENI. The CDR3 spans 13 residues. Trimming removed 0 bases from V and 3 bases from J, with 5 bases in between.

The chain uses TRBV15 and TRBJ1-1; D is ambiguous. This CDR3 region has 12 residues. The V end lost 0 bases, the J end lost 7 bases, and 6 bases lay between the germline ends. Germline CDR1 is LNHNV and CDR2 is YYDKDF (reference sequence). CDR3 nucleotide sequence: TGTGCCACCAGCAGAGATAAAAGTGAAGCTTTCTTT. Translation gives CATSRDKSEAFF.

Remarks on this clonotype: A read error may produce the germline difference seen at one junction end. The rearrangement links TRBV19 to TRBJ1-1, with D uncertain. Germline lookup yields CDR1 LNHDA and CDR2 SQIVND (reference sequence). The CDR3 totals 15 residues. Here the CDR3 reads CTSSIGSSLNTEAFF. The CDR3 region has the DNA TGTACCAGTAGTATTGGGTCCAGCCTCAACACTGAAGCTTTCTTC. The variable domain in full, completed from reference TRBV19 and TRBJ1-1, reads DGGITQSPKYLFRKEGQNVTLSCEQNLNHDAMYWYRQDPGQGLRLIYYSQIVNDFQKGDIAEGYSVSREKKESFPLTVTSAQKNPTAFYLCTSSIGSSLNTEAFFGQGTRLTVV.

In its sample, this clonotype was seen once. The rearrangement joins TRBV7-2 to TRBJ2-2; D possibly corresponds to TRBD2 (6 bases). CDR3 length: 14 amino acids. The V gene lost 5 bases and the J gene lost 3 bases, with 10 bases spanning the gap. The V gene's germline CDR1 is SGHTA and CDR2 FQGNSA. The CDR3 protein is CASSRTSHTGELFF. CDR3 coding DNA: TGTGCCAGCAGCCGAACTAGCCACACCGGGGAGCTGTTTTTT.

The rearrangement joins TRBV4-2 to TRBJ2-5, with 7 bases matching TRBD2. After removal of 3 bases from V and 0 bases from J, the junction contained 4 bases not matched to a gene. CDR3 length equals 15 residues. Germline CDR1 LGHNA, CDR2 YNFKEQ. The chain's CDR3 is CASSHHLADQETQYF. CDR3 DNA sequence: TGTGCCAGCAGCCATCACCTAGCGGACCAAGAGACCCAGTACTTC.

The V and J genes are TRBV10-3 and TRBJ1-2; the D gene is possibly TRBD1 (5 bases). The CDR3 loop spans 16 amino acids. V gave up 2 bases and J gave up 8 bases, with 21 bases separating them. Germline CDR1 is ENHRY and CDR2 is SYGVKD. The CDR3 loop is CAISEPGTALSGGYTF. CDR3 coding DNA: TGTGCCATCAGTGAGCCCGGGACCGCCCTATCAGGAGGCTACACCTTC.

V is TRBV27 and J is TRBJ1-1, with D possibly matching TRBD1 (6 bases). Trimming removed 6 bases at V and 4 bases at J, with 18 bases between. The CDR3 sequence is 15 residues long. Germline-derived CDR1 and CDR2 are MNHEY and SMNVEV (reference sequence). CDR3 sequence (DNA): TGTGCCAGCAGGAAAAGAGGGGGGTTAGGCACTGAAGCTTTCTTT. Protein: CASRKRGGLGTEAFF.

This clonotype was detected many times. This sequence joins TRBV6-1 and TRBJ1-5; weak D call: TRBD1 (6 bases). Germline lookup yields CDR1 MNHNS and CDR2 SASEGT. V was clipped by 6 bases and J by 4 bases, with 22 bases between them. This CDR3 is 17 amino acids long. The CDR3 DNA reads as TGTGCCAGCAGCCCCCCCACAGGGAACTCGGGGAATCAGCCCCAGCATTTT. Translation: CASSPPTGNSGNQPQHF.

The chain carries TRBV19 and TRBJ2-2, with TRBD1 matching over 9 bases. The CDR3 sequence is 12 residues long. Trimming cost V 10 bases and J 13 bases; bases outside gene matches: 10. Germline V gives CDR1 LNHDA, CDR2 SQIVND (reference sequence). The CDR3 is CATNPVDRGLFF. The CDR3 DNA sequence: TGTGCCACAAACCCCGTGGACAGGGGGCTGTTTTTT.

CDR3 loop: CASSAEGPEQYV. The CDR3 DNA follows: TGTGCCAGCAGTGCGGAGGGCCCCGAGCAGTACGTC. This chain connects TRBV2 to TRBJ2-7, with D tentatively TRBD2 (6 bases). The CDR3 extends over 12 amino acids. Germline V gene sequence: CDR1 SNHLY, CDR2 FYNNEI. The V gene lost 4 bases and the J gene lost 6 bases, with 10 bases spanning the gap.